The clone carrying this TCR beta chain was seen at least ten times. Antigen: not known. The data stem from a study of glioma-infiltrating T cells. Points from the study as a whole: Above-expected tissue-blood divergence occurred in all gliomas, most in low-grade ones. Only very few CDR3 sequences appeared in both tissue and blood.

The iRepertoire nested amplicon-rescue multiplex PCR amplified TCR alpha and beta CDR3s from RNA. Input was roughly 95-400 ng of tissue mRNA or PBMC total RNA. TCRdb redid the calling of the multiplex PCR reads with MiXCR, one entry per CDR3 protein. The sample has some 90,000 distinct CDR3 sequences, 35% to 45% seen once. V was cut by 1 base and J by 0 bases, with 4 bases left in between. The V gene's germline CDR1 is LGHDT and CDR2 YNNKEL (reference sequence). This CDR3 comprises 14 residues. This clonotype originated in a human donor with low-grade glioma or glioblastoma, undergoing nonglioma brain surgery, or in good health (not recorded which). This chain joins TRBV3-1 and TRBJ1-5, with D uncertain. Source material: glioma tissue, nonneoplastic brain tissue, or PBMCs (not recorded which). The CDR3 loop is CASSQGNSNQPQHF. The CDR3 DNA is TGTGCCAGCAGCCAAGGGAATAGCAATCAGCCCCAGCATTTT. Variable domain in full (rest from reference TRBV3-1 and TRBJ1-5): DTAVSQTPKYLVTQMGNDKSIKCEQNLGHDTMYWYKQDSKKFLKIMFSYNNKELIINETVPNRFSPKSPDKAHLNLHINSLELGDSAVYFCASSQGNSNQPQHFGDGTRLSIL.